This TCR beta chain was found in a study of blood T cell repertoires in COVID-19. Study-wide background: Material from acute and convalescent COVID-19 was sourced from the United States, Italy and Spain. The cDNA or gDNA used as material had been derived from T cells, B-cell-depleted T cells, or PBMCs.

This clone showed up just a few times. In the source study's methods: Amplification from reference gene primers served as the basis for estimated nucleated cell counts. Data came from immunoSEQ multiplex PCR; TCRdb stores just in-frame clones and leaves some out. Clone size and V and J calls were adopted from that table, with D and trimming inferred from the DNA. The sample consists of about 140,000 clones, around 81% of them appearing once. Germline CDR1 is KGHDR and CDR2 is SFDVKD. V shed 4 bases, J shed 2 bases, and the junction held 5 bases outside the gene matches. The CDR3 extends over 16 amino acids.

This TCR was sampled from a human donor in a cohort sampled during active COVID-19. Material for sequencing was peripheral blood. V and J are TRBV24-1 and TRBJ1-5; 9 nucleotides agree with TRBD1. The CDR3 sequence: CATSDSGQGGNQPQHF. CDR3 coding DNA: TGTGCCACCAGTGACTCGGGACAGGGTGGCAATCAGCCCCAGCATTTT.